This TCR beta chain was found in a study of shared clonotypes between healthy human individuals (dated by TCRdb to 2018 to 2020). Context from the whole study: The cohort included three men and a couple of women between 18 and 49 years of age. Per donor, three plates each were used for CD4 naive and CD4 memory, two for CD8 naive, and one for CD8 memory. Blood TCR repertoires of roughly 5 healthy adults were deeply sequenced to estimate repertoire size and the extent of clonotype sharing between individuals. To increase sequencing depth and limit assay-specific biases, TCR repertoire library preparation and sequencing were carried out by different laboratories using diverse techniques. Each donor's leukapheresis produced roughly between roughly 0.94 and 9.5 billion PBMCs. General study outcomes and caveats: Larger estimated clonotype richness was generally found for naive subsets than for memory subsets. Because the study included only a small number of donors, the genetic and exposure-history diversity represented was limited. When several donors were compared, the shared fraction of clonotypes was roughly 4.8% for naive CD4, roughly 3.4% for naive CD8, 2.3% for memory CD4, and roughly 0.43% for memory CD8. Only blood was sampled, and tissue TCR repertoires likely differ from those in blood. Clonotypes shared by all four sorted-subset donors showed higher generation probabilities than non-shared clonotypes. Rarefaction of sorted-subset datasets indicated incomplete sequencing despite the large sequencing depth. Based on pairwise subsampling, the degree of clonotype sharing among donors was expected to be affected by sequencing depth.

The junction carries 6 bases between V and J, which are trimmed by 2 bases and 4 bases respectively. The CDR3 starts with the cysteine, ends with the phenylalanine, and has 12 residues. The only DNA kept is the CDR3, 36 bases in frame from the first base. CDR1 and CDR2 are drawn from the germline V gene: SGHVS, FQNEAQ. The donors were healthy, HIV-negative adults who had no recently reported acute infections or vaccinations. Every donor was a Caucasian adult residing in Nashville, Tennessee, USA. CD4+ T cells were enriched by magnetic negative selection, after which naive cells were positively selected on CD45RA and the negative fraction was taken as the memory subset. Blood was obtained by leukapheresis, after which PBMCs were separated by Ficoll-Histopaque density gradient centrifugation and cryopreserved in liquid nitrogen vapor phase. Analytical flow cytometry was used to check the purity and quantity of every magnetically sorted T cell population. Genomic DNA was isolated from every sorted fraction and measured by UV absorbance on a Nanodrop 2000c.

TCR CDR3 regions were amplified from genomic DNA by multiplex PCR using the deep immunoSEQ assay. Extracted genomic DNA from each cell subset was spread evenly across all wells of several immunoSEQ 96-well plates, with each plate serving as a replicate. For sorted subsets, each replicate PCR was loaded with around 220 ng genomic DNA, equivalent to 32,000 or so T cell genomes. The purified libraries were quantified using a Qubit 3.0 fluorometer, sized with a Bioanalyzer 2100, and then quantified again using the KAPA Library Quantification kit. A separate single-read 150-cycle Illumina NextSeq 550 flow cell was used to sequence each immunoSEQ 96-well plate. The authors' pipeline ran thus. The immunoSEQ output contained only junctional sequences without quality scores, so filtering could not match that applied to full-length reads. Sequences were annotated with PyIR, a Python wrapper for IgBLAST v1.9, using IMGT germline references to assign V/J genes and CDR3. Reads were removed for weak V/J assignments (E-value above 1e-6), missing CDR3, stop codons, out-of-frame junctions, or ambiguous translated residues. V3J clonotypes were defined by identical inferred V gene, J gene, and CDR3 amino acid sequence. Percentage overlap between repertoires was calculated by dividing the number of shared unique clonotypes by the size of the smaller repertoire. Repertoire richness was assessed with RTK rarefaction, the Chao1 estimator, and Recon v2.1 estimates of unobserved clonotypes. OLGA was used to compute generation probabilities for all TCRbeta clonotypes that the gDNA method yielded from several donors. This is the immuneACCESS table as TCRdb keeps it, with only in-frame sequences that have V and J called. A part of the clones is gone; compared with another copy, unresolved V genes explain less than half, and the rest is unexplained. V and J calls and clone size are given by that table; D and trimming were obtained from the DNA. The sample contains more than 400,000 clones, roughly 95% of them found a single time. The leading ten clones occupy approximately 0.06% of the sample.

About this clone: Its specific antigen is unknown. Base qualities were left out, and no much larger clone turns up one base away.

The source material was naive CD4+ T cells sorted from blood. Reading the label with the study, this specimen's cell subset or site is: CD45RA+ positively selected. This receptor was obtained from a young woman in good health. Recombination linked TRBV7-8 to TRBJ2-7; the D gene is perhaps TRBD1, on 5 matching bases. The bases read TGTGCCAGCAGCTTATCAGGGTACGAGCAGTACTTC. This codes for CASSLSGYEQYF. The full variable domain, with segments outside the CDR3 supplied by the reference TRBV7-8 and TRBJ2-7 proteins, appears as GAGVSQSPRYKVAKRGQDVALRCDPISGHVSLFWYQQALGQGPEFLTYFQNEAQLDKSGLPSDRFFAERPEGSVSTLKIQRTQQEDSAVYLCASSLSGYEQYFGPGTRLTVT.